The TCR beta chain under discussion was sequenced for a study of blood T cells in healthy people across ages. All donors came from Russia, were Caucasian and healthy, and spanned ages roughly 6 to 95. Sample-barcoded 5' priming and a J-beta primer mix drove a second PCR of about 7 to 11 cycles. Every molecule of cDNA carried a tag from a template-switch adaptor with 12 random nucleotides. TCRdb called the 5' RACE reads again in MiXCR, with one record for every CDR3 protein. The sample consists of under 1,000,000 distinct CDR3 sequences, about half of them appearing once. Findings and caveats of the study: Diversity estimates drawn from one million T cells were deemed underestimates. The percentage of naive T cells correlated strongly with TCR beta diversity.

On this clonotype itself: The antigen remains unidentified.

Specimen: blood. The source of this sequence is a man at least 80 years old in good health.

CDR3 residues: CASSWTGVISGANVLTF. CDR3 sequence (DNA): TGCGCCAGCAGCTGGACAGGGGTTATCTCTGGGGCCAACGTCCTGACTTTC. The rearrangement links TRBV5-1 to TRBJ2-6; 9 nucleotides agree with TRBD1. V lost 3 bases and J lost 0; bases outside the gene matches: 4. CDR3 length: 17 amino acids. Germline CDR1 is SGHRS and CDR2 is YFSETQ.